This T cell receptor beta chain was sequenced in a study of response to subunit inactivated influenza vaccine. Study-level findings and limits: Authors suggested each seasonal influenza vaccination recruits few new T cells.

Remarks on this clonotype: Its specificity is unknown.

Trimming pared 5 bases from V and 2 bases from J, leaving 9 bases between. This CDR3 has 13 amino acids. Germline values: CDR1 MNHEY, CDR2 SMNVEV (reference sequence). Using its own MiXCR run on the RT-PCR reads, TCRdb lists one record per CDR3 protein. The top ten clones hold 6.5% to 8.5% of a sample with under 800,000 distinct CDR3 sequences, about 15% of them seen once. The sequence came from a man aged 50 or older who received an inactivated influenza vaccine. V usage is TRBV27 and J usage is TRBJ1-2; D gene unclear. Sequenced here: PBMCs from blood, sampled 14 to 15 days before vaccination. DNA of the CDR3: TGTGCCAGCAGTCGATTTGGAAACTATGGCTACACCTTC. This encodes CASSRFGNYGYTF.